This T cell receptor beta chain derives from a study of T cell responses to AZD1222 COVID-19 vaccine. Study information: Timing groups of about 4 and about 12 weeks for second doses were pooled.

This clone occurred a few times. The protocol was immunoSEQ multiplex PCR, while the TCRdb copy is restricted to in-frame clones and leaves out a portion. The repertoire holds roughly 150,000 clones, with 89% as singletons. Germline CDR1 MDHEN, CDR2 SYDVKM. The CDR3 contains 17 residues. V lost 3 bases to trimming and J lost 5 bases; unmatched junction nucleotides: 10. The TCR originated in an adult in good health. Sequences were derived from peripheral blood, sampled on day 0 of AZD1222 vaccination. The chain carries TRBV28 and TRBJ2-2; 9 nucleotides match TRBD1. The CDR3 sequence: CASSLTGGRFGTGELFF. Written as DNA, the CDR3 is TGTGCCAGCAGTTTGACAGGGGGAAGGTTTGGAACCGGGGAGCTGTTTTTT.